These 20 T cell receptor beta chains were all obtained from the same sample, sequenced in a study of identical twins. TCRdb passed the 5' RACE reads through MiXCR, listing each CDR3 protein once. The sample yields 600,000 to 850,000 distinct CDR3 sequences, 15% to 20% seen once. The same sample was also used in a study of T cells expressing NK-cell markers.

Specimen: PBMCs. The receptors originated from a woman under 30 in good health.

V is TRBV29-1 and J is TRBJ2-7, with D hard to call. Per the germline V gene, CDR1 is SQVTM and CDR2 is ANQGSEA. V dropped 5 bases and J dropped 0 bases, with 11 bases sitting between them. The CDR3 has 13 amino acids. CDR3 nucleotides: TGCAGCGTTTCAACTCTCCACTCCTACGAGCAGTACTTC. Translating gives CSVSTLHSYEQYF.

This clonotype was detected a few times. CDR3 sequence: CAISVEGPDNEKLFF. The CDR3, as DNA: TGTGCCATCAGTGTCGAAGGGCCTGATAATGAAAAACTGTTTTTT. The chain uses TRBV10-3 and TRBJ1-4; unclear D gene. The CDR3 has 15 residues. Trimming left V 4 bases short and J 4 bases short, with 13 bases between. The germline CDR1 and CDR2 sequences are ENHRY and SYGVKD.

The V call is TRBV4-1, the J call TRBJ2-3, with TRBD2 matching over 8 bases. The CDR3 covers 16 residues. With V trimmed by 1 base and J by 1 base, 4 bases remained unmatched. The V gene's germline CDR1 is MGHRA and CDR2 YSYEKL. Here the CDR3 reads CASSQGVTSGTDTQYF. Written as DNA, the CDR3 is TGCGCCAGCAGCCAAGGAGTGACTAGCGGCACAGATACGCAGTATTTT.

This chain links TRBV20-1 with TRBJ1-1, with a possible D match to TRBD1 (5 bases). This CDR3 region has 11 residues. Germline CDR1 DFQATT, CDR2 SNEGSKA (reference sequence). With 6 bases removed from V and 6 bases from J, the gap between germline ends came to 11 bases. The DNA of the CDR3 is TGCAGTGCCTGGGACCTGCCTGAAGCTTTCTTT. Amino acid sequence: CSAWDLPEAFF.

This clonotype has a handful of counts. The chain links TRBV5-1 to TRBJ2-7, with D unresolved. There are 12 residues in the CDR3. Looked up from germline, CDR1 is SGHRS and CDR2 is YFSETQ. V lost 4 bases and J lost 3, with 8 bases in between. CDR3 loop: CASSIIGYEQYF. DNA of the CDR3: TGCGCCAGCAGCATTATAGGCTACGAGCAGTACTTC.

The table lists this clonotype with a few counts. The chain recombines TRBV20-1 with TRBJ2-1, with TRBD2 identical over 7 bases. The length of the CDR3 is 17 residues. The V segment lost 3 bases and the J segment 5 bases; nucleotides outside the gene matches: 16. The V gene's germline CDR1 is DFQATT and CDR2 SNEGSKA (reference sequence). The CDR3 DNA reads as TGCAGTGCTAGCTCCCCCGGGGCTAGCGGACTCGACAATGAGCAGTTCTTC. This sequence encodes CSASSPGASGLDNEQFF.

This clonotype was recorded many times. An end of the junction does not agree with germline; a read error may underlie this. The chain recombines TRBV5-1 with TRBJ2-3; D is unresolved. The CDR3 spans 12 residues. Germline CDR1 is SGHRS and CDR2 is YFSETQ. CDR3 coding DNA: TGTGCCAGCAGTTTATCGGCAGATACGCAGTATTTT. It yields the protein CASSLSADTQYF.

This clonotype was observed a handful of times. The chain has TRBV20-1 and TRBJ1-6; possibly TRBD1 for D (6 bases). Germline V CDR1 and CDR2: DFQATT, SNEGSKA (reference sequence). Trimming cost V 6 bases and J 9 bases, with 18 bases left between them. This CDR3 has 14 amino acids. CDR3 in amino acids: CSARDITVGSPLHF. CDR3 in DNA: TGCAGTGCCCGGGACATTACCGTGGGTTCACCCCTCCACTTT.

CDR3 sequence reads: CASSLRASTYEQYF. In nucleotides, the CDR3 is TGTGCCAGCAGTTTAAGAGCGTCTACCTACGAGCAGTACTTC. The V call is TRBV27, the J call TRBJ2-7, with unresolved D. The CDR3 runs to 14 residues. The V and J ends lost 2 bases and 2 bases respectively, with 10 bases between them. The germline gives CDR1 MNHEY, CDR2 SMNVEV (reference sequence).

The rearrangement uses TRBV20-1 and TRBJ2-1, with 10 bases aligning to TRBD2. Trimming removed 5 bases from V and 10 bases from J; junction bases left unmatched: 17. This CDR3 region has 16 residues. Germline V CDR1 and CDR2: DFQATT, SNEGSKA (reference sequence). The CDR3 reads CSAARNWEREGREQFF. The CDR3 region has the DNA TGCAGTGCTGCACGCAACTGGGAGCGGGAGGGCCGCGAGCAGTTCTTC.

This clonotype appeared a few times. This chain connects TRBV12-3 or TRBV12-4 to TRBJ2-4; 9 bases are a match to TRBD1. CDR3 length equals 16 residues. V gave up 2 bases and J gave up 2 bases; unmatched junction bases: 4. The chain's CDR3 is CASSLRDRASKNIQYF. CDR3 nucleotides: TGTGCCAGCAGTTTAAGGGACAGGGCCTCCAAAAACATTCAGTACTTC.

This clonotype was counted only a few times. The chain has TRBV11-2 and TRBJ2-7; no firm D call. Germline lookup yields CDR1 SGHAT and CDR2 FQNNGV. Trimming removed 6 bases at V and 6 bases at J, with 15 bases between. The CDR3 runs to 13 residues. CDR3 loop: CASSPAWASEQYF. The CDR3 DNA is TGTGCCAGCAGTCCGGCGTGGGCCTCCGAGCAGTACTTC.

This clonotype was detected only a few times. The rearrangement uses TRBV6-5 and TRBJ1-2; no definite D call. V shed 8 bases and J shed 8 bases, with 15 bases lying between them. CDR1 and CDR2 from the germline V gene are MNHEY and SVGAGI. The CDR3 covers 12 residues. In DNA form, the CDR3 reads TGTGCCAGCGGCATTCCCATGAGGGGCTACACCTTC. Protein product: CASGIPMRGYTF.

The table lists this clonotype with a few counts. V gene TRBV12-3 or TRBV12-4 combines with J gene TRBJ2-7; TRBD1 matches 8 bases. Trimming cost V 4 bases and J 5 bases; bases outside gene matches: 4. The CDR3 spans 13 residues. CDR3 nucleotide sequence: TGTGCCAGCAGTTGGGACAGGATCAACGAGCAGTACTTC. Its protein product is CASSWDRINEQYF.

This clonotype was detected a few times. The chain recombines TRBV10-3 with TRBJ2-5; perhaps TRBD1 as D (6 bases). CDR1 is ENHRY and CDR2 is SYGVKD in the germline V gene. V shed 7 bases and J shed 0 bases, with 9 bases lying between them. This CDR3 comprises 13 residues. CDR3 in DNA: TGTGCCATCAAGAACAGGGACCAAGAGACCCAGTACTTC. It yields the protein CAIKNRDQETQYF.

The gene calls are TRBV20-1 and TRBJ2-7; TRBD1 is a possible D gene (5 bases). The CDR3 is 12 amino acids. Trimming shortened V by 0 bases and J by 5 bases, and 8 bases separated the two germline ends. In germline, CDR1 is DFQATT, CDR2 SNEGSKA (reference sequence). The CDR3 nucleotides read TGCAGTGCTAGAGATCAAGGGGACGAGCAGTACTTC. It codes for CSARDQGDEQYF.

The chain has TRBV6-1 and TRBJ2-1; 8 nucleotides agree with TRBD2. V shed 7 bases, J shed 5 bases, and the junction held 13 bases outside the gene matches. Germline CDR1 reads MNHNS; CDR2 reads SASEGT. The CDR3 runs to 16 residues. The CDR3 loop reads CASNKYRGGHDNEQFF. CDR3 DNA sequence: TGTGCCAGCAACAAATACCGGGGGGGCCATGACAATGAGCAGTTCTTC.

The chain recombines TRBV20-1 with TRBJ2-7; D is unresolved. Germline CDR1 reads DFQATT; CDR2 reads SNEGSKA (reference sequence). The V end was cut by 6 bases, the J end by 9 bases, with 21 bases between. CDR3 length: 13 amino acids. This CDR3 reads CSASEVAAKGQYF. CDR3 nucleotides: TGCAGTGCCTCAGAGGTAGCAGCAAAGGGGCAGTACTTC.

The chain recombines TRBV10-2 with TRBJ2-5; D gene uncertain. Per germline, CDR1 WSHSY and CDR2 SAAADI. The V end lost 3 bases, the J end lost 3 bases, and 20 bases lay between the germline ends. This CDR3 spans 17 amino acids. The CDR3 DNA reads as TGCGCCAGCAGTGAAAGGTCCTTTTGGGGTGCCAAAGAGACCCAGTACTTC. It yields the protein CASSERSFWGAKETQYF.

CDR3 loop: CASSPTSGRVEQFF. The CDR3 DNA reads as TGTGCCAGCAGCCCCACTAGCGGGAGGGTTGAGCAGTTCTTC. The J gene is TRBJ2-1, the V gene TRBV11-2; 13 nucleotides line up with TRBD2. The CDR3 runs to 14 residues. V was clipped by 5 bases and J by 9 bases; unmatched bases: 4. From germline, CDR1 is SGHAT and CDR2 FQNNGV.